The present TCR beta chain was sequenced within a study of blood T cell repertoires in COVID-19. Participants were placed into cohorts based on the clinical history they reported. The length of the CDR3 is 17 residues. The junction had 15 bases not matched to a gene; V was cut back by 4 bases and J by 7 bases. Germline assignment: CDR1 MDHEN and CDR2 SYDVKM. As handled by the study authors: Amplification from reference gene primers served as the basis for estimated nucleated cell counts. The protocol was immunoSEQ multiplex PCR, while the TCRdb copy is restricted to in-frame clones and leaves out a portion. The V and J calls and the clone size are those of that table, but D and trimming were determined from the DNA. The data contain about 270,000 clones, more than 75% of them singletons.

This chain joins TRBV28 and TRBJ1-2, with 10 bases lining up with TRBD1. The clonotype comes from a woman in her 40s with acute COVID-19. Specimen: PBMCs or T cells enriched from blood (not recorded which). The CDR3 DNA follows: TGTGCCAGCAGTTCCCCCTCCCGCGACAGGGGGCCGGGTGGCTACACCTTC. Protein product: CASSSPSRDRGPGGYTF.